The rows below give T cell receptor beta chains drawn from one sample of a study of blood T cell repertoires in COVID-19. Here immunoSEQ multiplex PCR was the method, and the copy in TCRdb shows in-frame clones only, minus some. The repertoire holds roughly 140,000 clones, with about four fifths as singletons. The sequenced sample was peripheral blood. The receptor set was obtained from a man aged 55 to 70 with acute or convalescent COVID-19. The CDR3 runs from the conserved cysteine through the conserved F or W. D genes are given only for firm matches. Clone sizes are given selectively: once, few, many, or a class where the clone is expanded.

>.|once|TRBV7-9|TRBJ2-3
TGTGCCAGCAGCTCAGGGCATTCCATTGGCACAGATACGCAGTATTTT
CASSSGHSIGTDTQYF
>.|.|TRBV7-2|TRBJ2-7
TGTGCCAGCAGCTGGAGCGGTACCTACGAGCAGTACTTC
CASSWSGTYEQYF
>TRBD2|.|TRBV5-6|TRBJ2-1
TGTGCCAGCAGCTTGGCCGGGACTAGCGGGAACAATGAGCAGTTCTTC
CASSLAGTSGNNEQFF
>.|.|TRBV4-2|TRBJ2-2
TGTGCCAGCAGCCAAGCGGGAGCGAACACCGGGGAGCTGTTTTTT
CASSQAGANTGELFF
>TRBD1|.|TRBV15|TRBJ1-1
TGTGCCACCAGCAAAAGAAAGGGGGCGGGGAACACTGAAGCTTTCTTT
CATSKRKGAGNTEAFF
>.|.|TRBV2|TRBJ2-5
TGTGCCAGCAAATCGCAGAACTACGGGGAGGCCCAGTACTTC
CASKSQNYGEAQYF
>.|once|TRBV5-5|TRBJ2-7
TGTGCCAGCAGGGGAGACATATTCTACGAGCAGTACTTC
CASRGDIFYEQYF
>.|.|TRBV18|TRBJ2-1
TGTGCCAGCTCACCTATGACAGGTAGAGTCGGTGAGCAGTTCTTC
CASSPMTGRVGEQFF
>TRBD1|few|TRBV6-2/TRBV6-3|TRBJ1-2
TGTGCCAGCAGTTACTTCGGACAGGGAGGTGGCTACACCTTC
CASSYFGQGGGYTF
>.|few|TRBV4-1|TRBJ1-1
TGCGCCAGCAGCGCAAGAGGGAGCGGGAGAAGGGGGACTGAAGCTTTCTTT
CASSARGSGRRGTEAFF
>.|.|TRBV4-3|TRBJ2-3
TGCGCCAGCAGCCAAGGTGCCGGGAAGCTAGGAGATACGCAGTATTTT
CASSQGAGKLGDTQYF
>TRBD2|.|TRBV6-1|TRBJ2-3
TGTGCCAGCAGTGCCCCCGCTAGCGGTTGGAGGGGAGATACGCTGTATTTT
CASSAPASGWRGDTLYF
>TRBD1|.|TRBV29-1|TRBJ2-5
TGCAGCGTGACAGGGTTATCCGGGGAGACCCAGTACTTC
CSVTGLSGETQYF
>.|.|TRBV24-1|TRBJ2-6
TGTGCCACCAGTGATTTTCGAGCCGGGGGGGCCAACGTCCTGACTTTC
CATSDFRAGGANVLTF
>TRBD2|once|TRBV5-1|TRBJ2-3
TGCGCCAGCAGCCCTTATAGCGGGGGTACAGATACGCAGTATTTT
CASSPYSGGTDTQYF
>.|.|TRBV3-1/TRBV3-2|TRBJ1-1
TGTGCCAGCAGCAGAACAGGGACTGAAGCTTTCTTT
CASSRTGTEAFF
>TRBD1|few|TRBV19|TRBJ2-7
TGTGCCAGTAGTAAAGCGACAGGGCCCTACGAGCAGTACTTC
CASSKATGPYEQYF
>.|.|TRBV7-9|TRBJ1-2
TGTGCCAGCAGCCCGGACTCCCGTTATGGCTACACCTTC
CASSPDSRYGYTF
>TRBD1|.|TRBV4-1|TRBJ1-1
TGCGCCAGCAGCCAAGAGGTGGGACAGAGGAGGGGCACTGAAGCTTTCTTT
CASSQEVGQRRGTEAFF
>TRBD2|few|TRBV10-3|TRBJ2-3
TGTGCCATCAGTGAAATGGGCGGGGGGAGCACAGATACGCAGTATTTT
CAISEMGGGSTDTQYF
>TRBD1|once|TRBV5-4|TRBJ1-3
TGTGCCAGCAGCTCGCAAACGGGACAGGGCGGGGGAAACACCATATATTTT
CASSSQTGQGGGNTIYF
>TRBD1|.|TRBV10-1|TRBJ2-3
TGCGCCAGCTACTCAAGATTACAGGGGGACACAGATACGCAGTATTTT
CASYSRLQGDTDTQYF
>.|few|TRBV3-1/TRBV3-2|TRBJ2-7
TGTGCCAGCAGCCAAGTTGCACTCCGCGAGCAGTACTTC
CASSQVALREQYF
>TRBD1|.|TRBV5-5|TRBJ1-2
TGTGCCAGCAGCTTGAGGCCCACCGGGACAGGGGGTAATGGCTACACCTTC
CASSLRPTGTGGNGYTF
>.|.|TRBV6-2/TRBV6-3|TRBJ2-1
TGTGCCAGCAGTAGCCTCTACAATGAGCAGTTCTTC
CASSSLYNEQFF
>TRBD2|.|TRBV18|TRBJ2-1
TGTGCCAGCTCACGGGGGACTAGCGGGAGGCCTAGCTCCTACAATGAGCAGTTCTTC
CASSRGTSGRPSSYNEQFF
>.|once|TRBV4-2|TRBJ1-3
TGTGCCAGCAGCCAAGATCAGGGGAGATCCTCTGGTGGAAACACCATATATTTT
CASSQDQGRSSGGNTIYF
>.|.|TRBV2|TRBJ2-4
TGTGCCAGCAGTGAAGCGCAGGCGGGACAAAACATTCAGTACTTC
CASSEAQAGQNIQYF
>.|.|TRBV6-2/TRBV6-3|TRBJ2-5
TGTGCCAGCAGTGACCCGGGGAAGACCCAGTACTTC
CASSDPGKTQYF
>.|.|TRBV29-1|TRBJ2-5
TGCAGCGCTACCGGGTGGTCCCAAGAGACCCAGTACTTC
CSATGWSQETQYF
>.|.|TRBV6-5|TRBJ2-2
TGTGCCAGCACCCGGCAGGGGCGGACCGGGGAGCTGTTTTTT
CASTRQGRTGELFF
>TRBD2|.|TRBV7-2|TRBJ2-5
TGTGCCAGCAGCTTAGCGGGGGGGTTGCGAGAGACCCAGTACTTC
CASSLAGGLRETQYF
>TRBD1|.|TRBV7-9|TRBJ2-1
TGTGCCAGCAGCCCGCCGGGACAGGGATCCTACAATGAGCAGTTCTTC
CASSPPGQGSYNEQFF
>TRBD1|few|TRBV10-3|TRBJ2-1
TGTGCCATCAGTGACAAACCGGGACAGGCCTCCTACAATGAGCAGTTCTTC
CAISDKPGQASYNEQFF
>.|once|TRBV20-1|TRBJ2-1
TGCAGTGCTAGAGACCCTAATGAGCAGTTCTTC
CSARDPNEQFF
>.|.|TRBV11-2|TRBJ2-2
TGTGCCAGCAGCGGAGGATATACCGGGGAGCTGTTTTTT
CASSGGYTGELFF
>.|.|TRBV5-5|TRBJ2-5
TGTGCCAGCAGCTTGGGCGGATGGAAGCAAGAGACCCAGTACTTC
CASSLGGWKQETQYF
>.|.|TRBV19|TRBJ1-5
TGTGCCAGTAGTTCCCGACGAGACAGCCATAGCAATCAGCCCCAGCATTTT
CASSSRRDSHSNQPQHF
>.|few|TRBV7-2|TRBJ1-5
TGTGCCAGCAGCCCTTCTAGCAATCAGCCCCAGCATTTT
CASSPSSNQPQHF
>TRBD1|few|TRBV28|TRBJ1-2
TGTGCCAGCAGTTCGGACAGGGCGTATGGCTACACCTTC
CASSSDRAYGYTF
>TRBD2|once|TRBV6-6|TRBJ2-3
TGTGCCAGCAAAAAATCGGGACTAGCGGCGCAGTATTTT
CASKKSGLAAQYF
>.|.|TRBV4-2|TRBJ2-1
TGTGCCAGCAGCCAAGTACGGTCAGGGGTCAATGAGCAGTTCTTC
CASSQVRSGVNEQFF
>.|.|TRBV4-3|TRBJ1-5
TGCGCCAGCAGCCAAGATCAGGCCCGCAATCAGCCCCAGCATTTT
CASSQDQARNQPQHF
>TRBD2|.|TRBV30|TRBJ2-2
TGTGCCTCCTCCGTCGGGAGGGCAACGAACACCGGGGAGCTGTTTTTT
CASSVGRATNTGELFF
>TRBD2|.|TRBV24-1|TRBJ2-7
TGTGCCACCAGTGAAGGGACTAGCGGCACCTACGAGCAGTACTTC
CATSEGTSGTYEQYF
>TRBD1|.|TRBV7-9|TRBJ1-6
TGTGCCAGCGGGACAGGGACGTCTCCCCTCCACTTT
CASGTGTSPLHF
>.|few|TRBV18|TRBJ2-7
TGTGCCAGCTCACCTACGACAGGTTCCTACGAGCAGTACTTC
CASSPTTGSYEQYF
>.|.|TRBV19|TRBJ2-3
TGTGCCAGTAGTACCACAGGGATGCGGACAGATACGCAGTATTTT
CASSTTGMRTDTQYF
>.|.|TRBV5-1|TRBJ1-1
TGCGCCAGCAGCTTGGGACAGATGAACACTGAAGCTTTCTTT
CASSLGQMNTEAFF
>TRBD2|few|TRBV19|TRBJ2-1
TGTGCCAGTAGTATGAGCGGGAGCTCCTACAATGAGCAGTTCTTC
CASSMSGSSYNEQFF
>TRBD1|few|TRBV2|TRBJ2-1
TGTGCCAGCAGTGCACAGGGGGCCGGTGGGTACGAGCAGTTCTTC
CASSAQGAGGYEQFF
>TRBD2|.|TRBV4-1|TRBJ2-1
TGCGCCAGCAGCCCTAGGAGCGGGGGGGCCTGGAGTGAGCAGTTCTTC
CASSPRSGGAWSEQFF
>TRBD1|.|TRBV5-5|TRBJ1-5
TGTGCCAGCAGCCTACAGGGGTGGAAGCCCCAGCATTTT
CASSLQGWKPQHF
>.|few|TRBV12-5|TRBJ1-2
TGTGCTAGTGGTTTGGTCCAGGGGCAAGGCTACACCTTC
CASGLVQGQGYTF
>TRBD2|once|TRBV4-3|TRBJ2-1
TGCGCCAGCAGCCGAAATCTTCTTACTAGCGGGGGGGTGGTTGAGCAGTTCTTC
CASSRNLLTSGGVVEQFF
>TRBD2|.|TRBV30|TRBJ2-5
TGTGCCTGGGAAATAGCGGGTGGAGGAGGCACCCAGTACTTC
CAWEIAGGGGTQYF
>.|few|TRBV9|TRBJ1-1
TGTGCCAGCAACTACGGGACACCGAACACTGAAGCTTTCTTT
CASNYGTPNTEAFF